The clone carrying this T cell receptor beta chain was observed once. The sample is drawn from a study of blood T cell repertoires in COVID-19. Overall study context: From T cells, B-cell-depleted T cells, or PBMCs came the material, which was cDNA or gDNA.

Methods used by the authors: Amplified reference gene primers provided the basis for estimating nucleated cell counts. Clones were sequenced by immunoSEQ multiplex PCR, and TCRdb holds only the in-frame ones, with some missing. V and J calls and clone size are as listed in that table; D and trimming were resolved from the DNA. The sample consists of roughly 200,000 clones, 81% of them appearing once. The V segment lost 4 bases and the J segment 7 bases; nucleotides outside the gene matches: 12. CDR1 is SGHRS, CDR2 YFSETQ, per germline. CDR3 length: 17 amino acids. Seattle's enrolled individuals joined amid active infection and were then monitored longitudinally.

This receptor was obtained from a middle-aged woman with COVID-19, enrolled during active disease. Input material: peripheral blood. The gene calls are TRBV5-1 and TRBJ2-1, with 12 bases aligning to TRBD2. The chain's CDR3 is CASSADLAGGPRNEQFF. The DNA for the CDR3 is TGCGCCAGCAGCGCAGATCTAGCGGGAGGGCCTAGGAATGAGCAGTTCTTC.